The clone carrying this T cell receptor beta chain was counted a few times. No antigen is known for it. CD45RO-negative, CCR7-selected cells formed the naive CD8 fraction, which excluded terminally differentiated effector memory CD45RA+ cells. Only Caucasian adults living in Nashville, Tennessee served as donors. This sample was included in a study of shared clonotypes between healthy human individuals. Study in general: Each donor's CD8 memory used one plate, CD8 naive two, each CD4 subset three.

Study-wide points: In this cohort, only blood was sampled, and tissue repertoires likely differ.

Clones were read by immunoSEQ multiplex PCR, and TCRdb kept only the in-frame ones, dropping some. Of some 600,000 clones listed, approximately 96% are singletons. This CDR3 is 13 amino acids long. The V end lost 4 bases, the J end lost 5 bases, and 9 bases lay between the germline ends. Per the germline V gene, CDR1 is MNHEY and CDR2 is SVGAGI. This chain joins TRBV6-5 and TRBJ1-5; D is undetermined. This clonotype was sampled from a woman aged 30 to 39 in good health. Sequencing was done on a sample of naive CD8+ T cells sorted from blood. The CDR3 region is CASSLDGYQPQHF. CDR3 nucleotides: TGTGCCAGCAGTTTGGACGGATATCAGCCCCAGCATTTT.